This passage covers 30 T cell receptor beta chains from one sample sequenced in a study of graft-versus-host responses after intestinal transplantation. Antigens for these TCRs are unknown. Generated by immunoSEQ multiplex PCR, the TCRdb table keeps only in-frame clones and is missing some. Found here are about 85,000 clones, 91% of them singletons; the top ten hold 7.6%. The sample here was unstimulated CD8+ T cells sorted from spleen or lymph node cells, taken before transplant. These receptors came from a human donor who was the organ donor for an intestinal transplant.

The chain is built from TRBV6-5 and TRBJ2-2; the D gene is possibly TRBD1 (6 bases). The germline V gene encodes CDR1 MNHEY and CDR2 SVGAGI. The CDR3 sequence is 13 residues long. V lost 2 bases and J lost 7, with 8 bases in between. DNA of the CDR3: TGTGCCAGCAGTTACGACAGGTTCGGGGAGCTGTTTTTT. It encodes CASSYDRFGELFF.

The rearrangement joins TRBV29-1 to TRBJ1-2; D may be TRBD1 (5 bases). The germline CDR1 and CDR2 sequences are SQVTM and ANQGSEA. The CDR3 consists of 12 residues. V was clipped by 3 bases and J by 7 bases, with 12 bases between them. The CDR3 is CSVEEGAPGYTF. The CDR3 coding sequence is TGCAGCGTTGAGGAAGGGGCCCCTGGCTACACCTTC.

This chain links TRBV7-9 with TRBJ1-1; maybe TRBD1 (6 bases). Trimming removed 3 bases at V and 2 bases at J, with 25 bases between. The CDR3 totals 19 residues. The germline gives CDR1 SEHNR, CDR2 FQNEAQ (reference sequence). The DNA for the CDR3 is TGTGCCAGCAGCTTGGGGTGGGGACACCAAGGGACTTTAAACACTGAAGCTTTCTTT. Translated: CASSLGWGHQGTLNTEAFF.

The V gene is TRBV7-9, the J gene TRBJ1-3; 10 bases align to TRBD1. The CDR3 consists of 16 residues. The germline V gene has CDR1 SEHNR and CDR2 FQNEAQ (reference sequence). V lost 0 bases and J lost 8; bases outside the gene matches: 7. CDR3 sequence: CASSLAGTGVRDTIYF. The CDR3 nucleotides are TGTGCCAGCAGCTTAGCGGGGACAGGGGTGCGGGACACCATATATTTT.

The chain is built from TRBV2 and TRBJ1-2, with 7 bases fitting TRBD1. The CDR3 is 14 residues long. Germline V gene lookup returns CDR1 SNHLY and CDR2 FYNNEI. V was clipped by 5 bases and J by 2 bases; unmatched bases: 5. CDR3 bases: TGTGCCAGCAGTCTGGACAGGTCCAACTATGGCTACACCTTC. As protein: CASSLDRSNYGYTF.

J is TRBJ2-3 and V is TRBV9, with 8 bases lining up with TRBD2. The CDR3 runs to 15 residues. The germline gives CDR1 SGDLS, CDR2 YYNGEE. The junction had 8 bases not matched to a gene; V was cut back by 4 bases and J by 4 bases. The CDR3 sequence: CASSLGLGSPDTQYF. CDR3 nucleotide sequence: TGTGCCAGCAGCCTGGGACTAGGGTCCCCAGATACGCAGTATTTT.

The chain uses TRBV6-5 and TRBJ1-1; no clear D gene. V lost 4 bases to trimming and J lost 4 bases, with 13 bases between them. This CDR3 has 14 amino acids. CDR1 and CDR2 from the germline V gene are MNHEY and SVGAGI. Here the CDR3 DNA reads TGTGCCAGCAGTTCCTCTCGGGCCCGCACTGAAGCTTTCTTT. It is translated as CASSSSRARTEAFF.

The CDR3 DNA reads TGTGCCAGCAGCTCCGGACTAGGGGACTACGAGCAGTACTTC. Its translation is CASSSGLGDYEQYF. V and J are TRBV5-5 and TRBJ2-7; 7 nucleotides line up with TRBD2. Germline V gives CDR1 SGHKS, CDR2 YYEKEE (reference sequence). Unmatched junction bases numbered 6, after V lost 3 bases and J lost 3 bases. The CDR3 sequence is 14 residues long.

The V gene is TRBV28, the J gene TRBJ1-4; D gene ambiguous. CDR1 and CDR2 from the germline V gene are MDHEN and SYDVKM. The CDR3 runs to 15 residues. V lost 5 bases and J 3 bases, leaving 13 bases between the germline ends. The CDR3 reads CASSLPQSPNEKLFF. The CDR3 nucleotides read TGTGCCAGCAGTCTCCCTCAAAGCCCTAATGAAAAACTGTTTTTT. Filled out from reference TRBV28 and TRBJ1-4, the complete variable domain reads DVKVTQSSRYLVKRTGEKVFLECVQDMDHENMFWYRQDPGLGLRLIYFSYDVKMKEKGDIPEGYSVSREKKERFSLILESASTNQTSMYLCASSLPQSPNEKLFFGSGTQLSVL.

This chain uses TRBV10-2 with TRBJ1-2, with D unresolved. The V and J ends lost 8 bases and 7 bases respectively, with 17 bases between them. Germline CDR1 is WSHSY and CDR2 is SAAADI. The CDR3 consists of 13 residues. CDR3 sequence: CASLGEITGGYTF. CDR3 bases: TGCGCCAGCCTGGGAGAAATCACGGGTGGCTACACCTTC.

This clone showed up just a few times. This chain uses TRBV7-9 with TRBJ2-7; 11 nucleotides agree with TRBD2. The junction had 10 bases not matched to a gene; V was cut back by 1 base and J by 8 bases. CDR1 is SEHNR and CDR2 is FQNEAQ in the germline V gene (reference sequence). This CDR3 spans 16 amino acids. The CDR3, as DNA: TGTGCCAGCAGCTTAGTTCGTAGCGGGAGGGCCTTTCAGCAGTACTTC. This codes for CASSLVRSGRAFQQYF. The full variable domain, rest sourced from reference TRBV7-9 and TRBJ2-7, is DTGVSQNPRHKITKRGQNVTFRCDPISEHNRLYWYRQTLGQGPEFLTYFQNEAQLEKSRLLSDRFSAERPKGSFSTLEIQRTEQGDSAMYLCASSLVRSGRAFQQYFGPGTRLTVT.

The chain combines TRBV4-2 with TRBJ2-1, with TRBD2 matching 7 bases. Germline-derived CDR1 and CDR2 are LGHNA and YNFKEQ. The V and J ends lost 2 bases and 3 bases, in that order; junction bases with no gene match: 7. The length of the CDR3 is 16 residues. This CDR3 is CASSQPSGIYYNEQFF. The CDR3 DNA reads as TGTGCCAGCAGCCAACCCAGCGGGATATACTACAATGAGCAGTTCTTC.

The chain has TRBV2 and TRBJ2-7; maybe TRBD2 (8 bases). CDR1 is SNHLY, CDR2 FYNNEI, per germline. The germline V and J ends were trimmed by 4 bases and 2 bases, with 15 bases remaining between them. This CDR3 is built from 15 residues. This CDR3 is CASSVVAGTAYEQYF. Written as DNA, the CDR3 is TGTGCCAGCAGTGTTGTAGCGGGGACAGCCTACGAGCAGTACTTC.

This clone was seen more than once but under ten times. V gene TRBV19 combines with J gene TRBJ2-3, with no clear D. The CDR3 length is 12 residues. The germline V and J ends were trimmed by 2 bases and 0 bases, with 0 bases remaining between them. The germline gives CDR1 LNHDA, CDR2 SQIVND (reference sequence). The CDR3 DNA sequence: TGTGCCAGTAGTATAAGCACAGATACGCAGTATTTT. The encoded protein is CASSISTDTQYF. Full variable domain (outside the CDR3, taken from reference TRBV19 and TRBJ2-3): DGGITQSPKYLFRKEGQNVTLSCEQNLNHDAMYWYRQDPGQGLRLIYYSQIVNDFQKGDIAEGYSVSREKKESFPLTVTSAQKNPTAFYLCASSISTDTQYFGPGTRLTVL.

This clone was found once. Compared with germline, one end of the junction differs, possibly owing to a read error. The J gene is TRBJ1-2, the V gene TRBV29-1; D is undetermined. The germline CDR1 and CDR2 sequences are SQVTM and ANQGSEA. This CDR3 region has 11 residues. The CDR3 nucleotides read TGCAGCGTTGAAACGGGTTATGGCCACACCTTC. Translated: CSVETGYGHTF.

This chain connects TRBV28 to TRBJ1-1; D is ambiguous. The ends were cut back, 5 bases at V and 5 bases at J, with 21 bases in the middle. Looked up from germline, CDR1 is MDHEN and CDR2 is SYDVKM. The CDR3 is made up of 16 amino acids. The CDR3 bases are TGTGCCAGCAGTAACCCCCAGACGTGGGGTAGGACTGAAGCTTTCTTT. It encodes CASSNPQTWGRTEAFF.

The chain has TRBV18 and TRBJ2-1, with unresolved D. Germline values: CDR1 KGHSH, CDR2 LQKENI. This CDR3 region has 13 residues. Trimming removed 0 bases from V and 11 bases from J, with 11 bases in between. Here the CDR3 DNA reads TGTGCCAGCTCACCACCAGTAGGTCCCCAGCAGTTCTTC. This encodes CASSPPVGPQQFF.

The CDR3 region is CASSFDPGGSYEQYF. CDR3 coding DNA: TGTGCCAGCAGCTTCGATCCAGGGGGCTCCTACGAGCAGTACTTC. The V gene is TRBV11-2, the J gene TRBJ2-7; 7 nucleotides line up with TRBD1. With 3 bases clipped from V and 0 bases from J, the junction kept 5 bases outside the gene matches. There are 15 residues in the CDR3. Per the germline V gene, CDR1 is SGHAT and CDR2 is FQNNGV. Together with reference TRBV11-2 and TRBJ2-7, the CDR3 gives the full variable domain: EAGVAQSPRYKIIEKRQSVAFWCNPISGHATLYWYQQILGQGPKLLIQFQNNGVVDDSQLPKDRFSAERLKGVDSTLKIQPAKLEDSAVYLCASSFDPGGSYEQYFGPGTRLTVT.

The CDR3 here is CASSLSAPSSYEQYF. DNA for the CDR3: TGTGCCAGCAGTTTATCAGCACCTTCCTCCTACGAGCAGTACTTC. The rearrangement joins TRBV27 to TRBJ2-7, with D uncertain. V shed 0 bases and J shed 0 bases, with 9 bases lying between them. There are 15 residues in the CDR3. Looked up from germline, CDR1 is MNHEY and CDR2 is SMNVEV (reference sequence).

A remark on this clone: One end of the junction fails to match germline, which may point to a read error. For the CDR3, the DNA is TGCGCATCGGGGCATGAGTATGGCTACACCTTC. This encodes CASGHEYGYTF. The V and J genes are TRBV5-5 and TRBJ1-2; a weak D match, TRBD1 (5 bases). The CDR3 is 11 residues long. CDR1 is SGHKS and CDR2 is YYEKEE in the germline V gene (reference sequence).

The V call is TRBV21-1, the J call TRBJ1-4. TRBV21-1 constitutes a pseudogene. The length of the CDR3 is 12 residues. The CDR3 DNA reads TGTGCCAGCGCACCCGAAGGTGAAAAACTGTTTTTT. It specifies CASAPEGEKLFF.

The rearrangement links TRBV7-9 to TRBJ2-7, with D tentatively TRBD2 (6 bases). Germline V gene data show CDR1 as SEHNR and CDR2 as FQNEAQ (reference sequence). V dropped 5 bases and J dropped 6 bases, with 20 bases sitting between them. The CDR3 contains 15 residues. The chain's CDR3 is CASSHARDSGFEQYF. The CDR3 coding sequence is TGTGCCAGCAGCCATGCCCGGGACTCAGGTTTCGAGCAGTACTTC.

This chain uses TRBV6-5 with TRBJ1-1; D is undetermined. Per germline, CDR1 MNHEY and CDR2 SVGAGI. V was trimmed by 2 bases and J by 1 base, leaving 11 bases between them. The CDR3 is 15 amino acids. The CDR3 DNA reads TGTGCCAGCAGTTACGGTTCACAGTCGAACACTGAAGCTTTCTTT. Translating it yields CASSYGSQSNTEAFF.

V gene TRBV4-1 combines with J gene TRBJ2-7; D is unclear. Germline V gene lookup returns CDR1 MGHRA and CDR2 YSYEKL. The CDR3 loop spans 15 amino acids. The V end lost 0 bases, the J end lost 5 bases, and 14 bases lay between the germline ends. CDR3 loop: CASSQEEFTENEQYF. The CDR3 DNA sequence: TGCGCCAGCAGCCAAGAAGAGTTCACCGAAAACGAGCAGTACTTC.

CDR3 sequence (DNA): TGTGCCAGCAGCCCCCCAAGGGACAGGGGACTCCTGAACACTGAAGCTTTCTTT. Translating it yields CASSPPRDRGLLNTEAFF. The V call is TRBV11-2, the J call TRBJ1-1; 10 positions agree with TRBD1. This CDR3 is built from 18 residues. Unmatched junction bases numbered 12, after V lost 5 bases and J lost 0 bases. Germline lookup yields CDR1 SGHAT and CDR2 FQNNGV.

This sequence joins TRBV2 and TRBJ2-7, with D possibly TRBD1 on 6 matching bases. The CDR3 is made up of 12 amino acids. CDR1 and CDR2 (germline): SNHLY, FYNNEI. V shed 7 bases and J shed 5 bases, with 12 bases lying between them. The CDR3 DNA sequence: TGTGCCAGCAAGGGGACAATCCACGAGCAGTACTTC. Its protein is CASKGTIHEQYF. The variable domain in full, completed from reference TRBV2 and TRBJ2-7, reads EPEVTQTPSHQVTQMGQEVILRCVPISNHLYFYWYRQILGQKVEFLVSFYNNEISEKSEIFDDQFSVERPDGSNFTLKIRSTKLEDSAMYFCASKGTIHEQYFGPGTRLTVT.

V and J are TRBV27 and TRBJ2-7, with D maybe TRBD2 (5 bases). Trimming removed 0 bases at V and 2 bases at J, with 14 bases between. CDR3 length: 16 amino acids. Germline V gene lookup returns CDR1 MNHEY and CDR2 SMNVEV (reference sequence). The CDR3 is CASSLSVEAATYEQYF. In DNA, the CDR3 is TGTGCCAGCAGTTTATCGGTGGAAGCGGCCACCTACGAGCAGTACTTC.

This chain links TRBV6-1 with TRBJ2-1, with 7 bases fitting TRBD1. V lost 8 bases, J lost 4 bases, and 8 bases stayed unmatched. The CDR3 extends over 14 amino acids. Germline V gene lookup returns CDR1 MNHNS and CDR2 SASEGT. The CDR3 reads CASAGGANYNEQFF. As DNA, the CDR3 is TGTGCCAGCGCAGGGGGTGCGAATTACAATGAGCAGTTCTTC.

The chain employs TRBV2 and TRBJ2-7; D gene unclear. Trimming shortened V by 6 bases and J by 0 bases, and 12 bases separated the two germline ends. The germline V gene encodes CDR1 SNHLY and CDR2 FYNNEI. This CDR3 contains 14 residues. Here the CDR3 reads CASSPYLDSYEQYF. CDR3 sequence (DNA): TGTGCCAGCAGCCCATATCTAGACTCCTACGAGCAGTACTTC.

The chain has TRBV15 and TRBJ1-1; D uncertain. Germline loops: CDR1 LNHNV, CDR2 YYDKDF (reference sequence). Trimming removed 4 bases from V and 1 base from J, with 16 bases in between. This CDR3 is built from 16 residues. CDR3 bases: TGTGCCACCAGCAATCGTCTACACCTACCGAACACTGAAGCTTTCTTT. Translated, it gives CATSNRLHLPNTEAFF.